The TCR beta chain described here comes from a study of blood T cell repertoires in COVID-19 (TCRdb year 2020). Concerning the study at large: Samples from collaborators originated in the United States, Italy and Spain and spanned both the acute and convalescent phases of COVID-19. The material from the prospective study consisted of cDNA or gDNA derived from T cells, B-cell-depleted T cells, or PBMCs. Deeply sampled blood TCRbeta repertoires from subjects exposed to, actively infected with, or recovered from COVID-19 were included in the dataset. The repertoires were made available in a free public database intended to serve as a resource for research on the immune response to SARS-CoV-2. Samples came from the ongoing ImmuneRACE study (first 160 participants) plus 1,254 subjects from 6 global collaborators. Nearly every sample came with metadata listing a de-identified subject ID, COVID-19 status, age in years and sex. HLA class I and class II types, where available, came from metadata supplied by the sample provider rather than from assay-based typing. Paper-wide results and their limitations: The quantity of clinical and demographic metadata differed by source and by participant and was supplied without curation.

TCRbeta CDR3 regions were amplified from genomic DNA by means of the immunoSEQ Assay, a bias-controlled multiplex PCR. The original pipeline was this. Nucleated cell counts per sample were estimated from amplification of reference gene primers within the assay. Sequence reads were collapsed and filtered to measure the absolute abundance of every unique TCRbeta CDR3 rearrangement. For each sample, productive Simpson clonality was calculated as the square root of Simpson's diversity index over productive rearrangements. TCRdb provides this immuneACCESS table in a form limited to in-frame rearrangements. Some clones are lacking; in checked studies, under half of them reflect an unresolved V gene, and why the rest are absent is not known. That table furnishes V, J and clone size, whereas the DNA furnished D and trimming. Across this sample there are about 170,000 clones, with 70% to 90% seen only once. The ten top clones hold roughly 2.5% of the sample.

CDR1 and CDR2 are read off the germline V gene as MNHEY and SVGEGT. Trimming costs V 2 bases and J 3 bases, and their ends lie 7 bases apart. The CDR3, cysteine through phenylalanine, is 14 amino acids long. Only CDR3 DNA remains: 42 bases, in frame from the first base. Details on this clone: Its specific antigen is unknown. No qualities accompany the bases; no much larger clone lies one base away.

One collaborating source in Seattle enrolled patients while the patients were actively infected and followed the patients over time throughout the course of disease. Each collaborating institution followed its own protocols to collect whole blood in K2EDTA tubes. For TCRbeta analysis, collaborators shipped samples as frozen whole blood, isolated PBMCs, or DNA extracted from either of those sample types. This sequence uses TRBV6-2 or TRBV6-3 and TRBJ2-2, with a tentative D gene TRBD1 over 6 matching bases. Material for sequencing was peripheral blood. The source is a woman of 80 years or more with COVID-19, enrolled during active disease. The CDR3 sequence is CASSYGQYTGELFF. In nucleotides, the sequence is TGTGCCAGCAGTTACGGACAGTACACCGGGGAGCTGTTTTTT.